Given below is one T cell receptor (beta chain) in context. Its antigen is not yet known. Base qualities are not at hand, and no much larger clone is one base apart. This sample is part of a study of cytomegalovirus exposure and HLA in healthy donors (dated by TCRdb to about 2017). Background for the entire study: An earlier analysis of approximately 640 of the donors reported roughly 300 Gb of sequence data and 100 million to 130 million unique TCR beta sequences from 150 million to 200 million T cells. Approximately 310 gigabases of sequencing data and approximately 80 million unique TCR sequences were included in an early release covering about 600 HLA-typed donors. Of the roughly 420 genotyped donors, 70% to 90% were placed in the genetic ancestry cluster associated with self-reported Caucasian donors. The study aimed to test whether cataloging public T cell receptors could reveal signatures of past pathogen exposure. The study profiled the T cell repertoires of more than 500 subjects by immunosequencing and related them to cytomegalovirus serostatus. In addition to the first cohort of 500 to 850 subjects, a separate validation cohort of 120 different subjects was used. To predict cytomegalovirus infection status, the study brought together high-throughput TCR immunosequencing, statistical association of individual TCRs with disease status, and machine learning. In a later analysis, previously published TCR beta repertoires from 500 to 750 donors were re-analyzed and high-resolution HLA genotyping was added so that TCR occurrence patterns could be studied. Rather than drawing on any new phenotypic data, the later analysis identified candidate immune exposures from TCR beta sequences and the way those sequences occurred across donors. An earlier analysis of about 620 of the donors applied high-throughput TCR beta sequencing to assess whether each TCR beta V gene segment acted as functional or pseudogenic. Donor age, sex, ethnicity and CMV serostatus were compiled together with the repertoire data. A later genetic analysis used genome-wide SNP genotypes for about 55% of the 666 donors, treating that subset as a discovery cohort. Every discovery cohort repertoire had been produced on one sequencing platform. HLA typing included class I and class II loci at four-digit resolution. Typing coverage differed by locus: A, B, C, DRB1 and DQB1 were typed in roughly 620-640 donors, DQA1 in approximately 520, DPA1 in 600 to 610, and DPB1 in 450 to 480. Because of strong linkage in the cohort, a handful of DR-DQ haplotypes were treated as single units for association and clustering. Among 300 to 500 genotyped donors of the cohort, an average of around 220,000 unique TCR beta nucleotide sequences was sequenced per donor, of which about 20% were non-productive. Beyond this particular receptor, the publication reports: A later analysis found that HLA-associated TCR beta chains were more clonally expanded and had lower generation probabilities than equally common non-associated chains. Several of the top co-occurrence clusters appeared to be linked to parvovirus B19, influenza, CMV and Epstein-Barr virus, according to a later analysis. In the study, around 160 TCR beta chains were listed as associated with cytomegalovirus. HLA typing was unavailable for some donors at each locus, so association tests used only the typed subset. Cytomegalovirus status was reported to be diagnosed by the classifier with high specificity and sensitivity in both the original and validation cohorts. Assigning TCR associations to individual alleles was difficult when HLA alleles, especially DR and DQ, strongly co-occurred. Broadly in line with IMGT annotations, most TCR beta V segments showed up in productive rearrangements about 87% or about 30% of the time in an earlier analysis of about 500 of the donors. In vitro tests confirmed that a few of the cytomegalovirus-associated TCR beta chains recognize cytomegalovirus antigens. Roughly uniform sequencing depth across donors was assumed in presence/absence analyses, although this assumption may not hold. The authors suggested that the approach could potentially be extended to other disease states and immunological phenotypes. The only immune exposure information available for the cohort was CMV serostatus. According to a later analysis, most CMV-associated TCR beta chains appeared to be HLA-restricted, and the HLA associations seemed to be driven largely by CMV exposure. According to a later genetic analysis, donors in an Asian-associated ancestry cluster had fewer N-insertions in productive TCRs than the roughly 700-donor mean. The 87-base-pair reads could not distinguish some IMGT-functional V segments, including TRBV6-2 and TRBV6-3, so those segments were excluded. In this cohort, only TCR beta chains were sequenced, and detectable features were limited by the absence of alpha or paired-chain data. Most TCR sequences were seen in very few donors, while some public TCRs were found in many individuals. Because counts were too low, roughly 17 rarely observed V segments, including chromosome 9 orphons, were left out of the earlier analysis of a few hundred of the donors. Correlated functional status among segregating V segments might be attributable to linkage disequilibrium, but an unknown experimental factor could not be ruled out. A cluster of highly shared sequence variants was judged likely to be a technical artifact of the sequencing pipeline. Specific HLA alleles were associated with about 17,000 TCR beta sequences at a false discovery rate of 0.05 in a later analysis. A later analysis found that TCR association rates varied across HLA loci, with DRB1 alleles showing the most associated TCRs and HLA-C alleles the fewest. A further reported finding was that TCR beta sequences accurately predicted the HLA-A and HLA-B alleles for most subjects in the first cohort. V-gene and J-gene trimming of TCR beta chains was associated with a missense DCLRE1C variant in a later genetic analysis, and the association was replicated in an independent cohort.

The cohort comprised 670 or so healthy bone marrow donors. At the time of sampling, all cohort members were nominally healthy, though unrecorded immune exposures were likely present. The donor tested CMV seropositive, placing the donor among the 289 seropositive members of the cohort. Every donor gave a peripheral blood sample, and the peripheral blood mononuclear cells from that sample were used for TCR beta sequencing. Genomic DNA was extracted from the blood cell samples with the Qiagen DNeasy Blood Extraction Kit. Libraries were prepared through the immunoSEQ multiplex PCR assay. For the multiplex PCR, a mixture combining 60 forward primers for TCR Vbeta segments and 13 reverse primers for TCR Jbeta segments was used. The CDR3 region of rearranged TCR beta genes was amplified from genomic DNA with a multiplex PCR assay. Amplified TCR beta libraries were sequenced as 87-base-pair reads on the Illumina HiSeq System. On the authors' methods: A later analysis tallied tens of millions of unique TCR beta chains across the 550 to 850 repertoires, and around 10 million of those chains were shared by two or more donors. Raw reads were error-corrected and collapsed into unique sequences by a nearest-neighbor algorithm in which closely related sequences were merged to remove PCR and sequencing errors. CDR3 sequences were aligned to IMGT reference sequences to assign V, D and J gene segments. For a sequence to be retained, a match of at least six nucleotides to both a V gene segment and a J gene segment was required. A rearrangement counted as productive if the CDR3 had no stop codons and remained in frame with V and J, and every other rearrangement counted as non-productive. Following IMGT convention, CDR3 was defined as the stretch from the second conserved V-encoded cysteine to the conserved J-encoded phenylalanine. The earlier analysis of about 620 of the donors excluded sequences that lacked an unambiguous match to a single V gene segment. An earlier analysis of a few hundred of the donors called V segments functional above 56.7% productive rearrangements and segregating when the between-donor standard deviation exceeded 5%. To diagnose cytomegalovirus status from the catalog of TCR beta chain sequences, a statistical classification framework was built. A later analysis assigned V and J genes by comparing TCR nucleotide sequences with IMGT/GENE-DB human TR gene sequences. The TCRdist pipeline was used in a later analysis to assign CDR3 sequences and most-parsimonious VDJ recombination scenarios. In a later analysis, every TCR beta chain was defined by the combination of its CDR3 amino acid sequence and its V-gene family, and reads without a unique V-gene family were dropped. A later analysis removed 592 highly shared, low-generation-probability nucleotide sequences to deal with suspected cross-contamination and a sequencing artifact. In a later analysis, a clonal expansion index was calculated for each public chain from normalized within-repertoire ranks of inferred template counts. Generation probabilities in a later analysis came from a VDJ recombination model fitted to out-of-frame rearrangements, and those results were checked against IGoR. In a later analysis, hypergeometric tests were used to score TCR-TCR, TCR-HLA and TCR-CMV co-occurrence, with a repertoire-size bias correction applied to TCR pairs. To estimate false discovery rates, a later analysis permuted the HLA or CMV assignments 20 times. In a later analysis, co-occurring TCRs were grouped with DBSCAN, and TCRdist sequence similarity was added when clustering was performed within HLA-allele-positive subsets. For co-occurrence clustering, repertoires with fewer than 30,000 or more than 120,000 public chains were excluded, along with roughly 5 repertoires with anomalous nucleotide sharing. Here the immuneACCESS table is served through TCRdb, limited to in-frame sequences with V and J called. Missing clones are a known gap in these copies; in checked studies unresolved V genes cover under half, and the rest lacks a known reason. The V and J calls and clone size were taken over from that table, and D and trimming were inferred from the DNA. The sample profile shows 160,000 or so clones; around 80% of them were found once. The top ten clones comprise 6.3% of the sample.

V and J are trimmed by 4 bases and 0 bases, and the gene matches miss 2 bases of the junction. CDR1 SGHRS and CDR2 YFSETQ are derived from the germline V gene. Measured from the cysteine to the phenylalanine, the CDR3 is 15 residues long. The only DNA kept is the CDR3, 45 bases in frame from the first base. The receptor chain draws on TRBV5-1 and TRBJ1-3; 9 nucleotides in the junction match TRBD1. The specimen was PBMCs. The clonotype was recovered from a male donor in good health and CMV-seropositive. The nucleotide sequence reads TGCGCCAGCAGCGACAGGGGGGCCTCTGGAAACACCATATATTTT. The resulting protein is CASSDRGASGNTIYF.